This TCR beta chain is drawn from a study of beta chain features in type 1 diabetes. About the research overall: The study examined about 100,000,000 sorted cells across all samples.

In germline, CDR1 is SEHNR, CDR2 FQNEAQ (reference sequence). V lost 0 bases to trimming and J lost 1 base; unmatched junction nucleotides: 2. The CDR3 contains 16 residues. By way of CD45RO/CCR7/CD25/CD127/CD95/CD27, the CD4+ regulatory, stem cell-like memory, central memory and naive cells were sorted. Populations obtained by sorting all exceeded 98% purity. Reverse transcribing all isolated RNA meant expressed TCRB transcripts were sequenced. Only in-frame clones appear in the TCRdb table, and some are missing; sequencing was by immunoSEQ multiplex PCR. The sample lists fewer than 350,000 clones; about 7.8% were seen once.

Sequences were obtained from central memory CD4+ T cells from blood. The origin of this receptor is a woman between 18 and 29 years old in good health. The chain has TRBV7-9 and TRBJ2-1; 8 bases map to TRBD2. The CDR3 coding sequence is TGTGCCAGCAGCTTAGCGGCTAGCGGGTCCTACAATGAGCAGTTCTTC. Encoded protein: CASSLAASGSYNEQFF.